The entry that follows covers one TCR beta chain sequence. The CDR3 totals 15 residues. The V gene's germline CDR1 is ENHRY and CDR2 SYGVKD. The V segment lost 6 bases and the J segment 1 base; nucleotides outside the gene matches: 7. Authors' analysis steps: Amplification with reference gene primers provided the estimates of nucleated cell counts. Sequencing used immunoSEQ multiplex PCR; TCRdb keeps in-frame clones, though not all of them. V and J calls and clone size are copied from that table; D and trimming were computed from the DNA. This table has around 170,000 clones, about 88% appearing once. The sample belongs to a study of blood T cell repertoires in COVID-19. Study-wide context: Acute and convalescent COVID-19 samples came from the United States, Italy and Spain. T cells, B-cell-depleted T cells, or PBMCs supplied cDNA or gDNA.

This chain links TRBV10-3 with TRBJ1-1; 8 nucleotides line up with TRBD1. The sequencing sample was made of peripheral blood. This TCR derives from a woman in her 30s with active or convalescent COVID-19. The CDR3 reads CAISPGGWENTEAFF. The CDR3 DNA is TGTGCCATCAGCCCAGGGGGCTGGGAGAACACTGAAGCTTTCTTT.